The 23 T cell receptor beta chains presented below share a single source sample, sequenced in a study of T cells in Graves' hyperthyroidism and ophthalmopathy (dated by TCRdb to the late 2010s). The method behind the library was multiplex PCR. Sequencer: Illumina HiSeq 2000. The TCR beta CDR3 regions were amplified from RNA transcripts. The TCR CDR3 was subjected to a first round of RT-PCR using the HTBI primer set and the Qiagen OneStep RT-PCR kit. The public reads were reprocessed in TCRdb via fastp at Q25 and MiXCR, keeping in-frame beta chains. Identical CDR3 proteins give one entry, which carries the most common genes and DNA. The sample data list more than 500,000 distinct CDR3 sequences, and around 15% of these were observed just once. The top ten constitute over 11% of the sample. The sequencing sample was made of blood. These receptors all stem from a woman in her 40s with Graves' hyperthyroidism.

This clonotype was recorded at least ten times. The gene calls are TRBV4-1 and TRBJ2-4; 7 nucleotides line up with TRBD2. CDR1 and CDR2 from the germline V gene are MGHRA and YSYEKL. This CDR3 contains 17 residues. V was pared by 0 bases and J by 6 bases, with 11 bases of the junction left unmatched. Written as DNA, the CDR3 is TGCGCCAGCAGCCAAGAGGGAATTGTGGGAGGGCCAAACATTCAGTACTTC. Amino acids: CASSQEGIVGGPNIQYF.

This clonotype was seen many times. The rearrangement uses TRBV28 and TRBJ1-5; 7 bases line up with TRBD1. The CDR3 runs to 15 residues. Germline V gives CDR1 MDHEN, CDR2 SYDVKM. V shed 5 bases and J 9 bases; nucleotides not matched to a gene: 13. In nucleotides, the CDR3 is TGTGCCAGCAGTCTACTAGACAGGGATGGTTGGCCCCAGCATTTT. Residues: CASSLLDRDGWPQHF.

This clonotype was seen only a few times. The CDR3 DNA is TGTGCCAGCAGCGTAGCTGAGGGCTTCACAGATACGCAGTATTTT. Protein sequence: CASSVAEGFTDTQYF. The genes are TRBV9 and TRBJ2-3; possibly TRBD2 for D (5 bases). V lost 0 bases and J lost 2, with 10 bases in between. Germline V gives CDR1 SGDLS, CDR2 YYNGEE. This CDR3 comprises 15 residues.

This clonotype was counted ten times or more. The V gene is TRBV13, the J gene TRBJ2-7; 7 nucleotides match TRBD1. The V and J ends lost 4 bases and 4 bases, in that order; junction bases with no gene match: 4. This CDR3 spans 13 amino acids. Germline V lookup: CDR1 PRHDT, CDR2 FYEKMQ (reference sequence). The CDR3 loop is CASSYGTDYEQYF. For the CDR3, the DNA is TGTGCCAGCAGCTACGGGACAGATTACGAGCAGTACTTC.

There are many counts of this clonotype. The rearrangement links TRBV20-1 to TRBJ2-4; D not certain. Per the germline V gene, CDR1 is DFQATT and CDR2 is SNEGSKA (reference sequence). Trimming stripped 5 bases from V and 0 bases from J, with 8 bases between. The CDR3 covers 13 residues. CDR3 nucleotides: TGCAGTGCTGGGATCGTAGCCAAAAACATTCAGTACTTC. Its protein is CSAGIVAKNIQYF.

There are many counts of this clonotype. The gene calls are TRBV5-1 and TRBJ2-5, with TRBD1 identical over 8 bases. Germline lookup yields CDR1 SGHRS and CDR2 YFSETQ. The CDR3 has 14 residues. V lost 3 bases, J lost 2 bases, and 3 bases stayed unmatched. CDR3 coding DNA: TGCGCCAGCAGCTATGACAGGGGACAAGAGACCCAGTACTTC. As protein: CASSYDRGQETQYF.

Many counts were recorded for this clonotype. This chain links TRBV30 with TRBJ1-1; D remains ambiguous. CDR3 size: 16 residues. Trimming removed 2 bases at V and 4 bases at J, with 20 bases between. Germline V gene data show CDR1 as GTSNPN and CDR2 as SVGIG (reference sequence). The DNA for the CDR3 is TGTGCCTGGAGTTTCGGGAGAGGATCTGTTGGCACTGAAGCTTTCTTT. Protein product: CAWSFGRGSVGTEAFF.

This chain uses TRBV28 with TRBJ1-4; 9 positions agree with TRBD1. CDR3 length: 15 amino acids. Germline V gene sequence: CDR1 MDHEN, CDR2 SYDVKM. The V and J ends lost 2 bases and 10 bases, in that order; junction bases with no gene match: 8. The CDR3, as DNA: TGTGCCAGCAGTTTAGGGGACAGGGCGCGTGCAAAACTGTTTTTT. It is translated as CASSLGDRARAKLFF.

This clonotype was seen at least ten times. The V gene is TRBV29-1, the J gene TRBJ2-7; D gene unclear. This CDR3 comprises 12 residues. CDR1 is SQVTM and CDR2 is ANQGSEA in the germline V gene. Trimming took 0 bases from V and 5 from J, leaving 8 bases between them. The CDR3 DNA follows: TGCAGCGTTGAAGATCGCGTAGACGAGCAGTACTTC. This encodes CSVEDRVDEQYF.

The V call is TRBV5-1, the J call TRBJ2-3; D is unresolved. This CDR3 spans 16 amino acids. Trimming left V 1 base short and J 1 base short, with 13 bases between. The germline V gene encodes CDR1 SGHRS and CDR2 YFSETQ. The CDR3 loop reads CASSLSGALRTDTQYF. The CDR3 DNA is TGCGCCAGCAGCTTGTCTGGTGCACTACGCACAGATACGCAGTATTTT.

This clonotype appeared many times. The chain recombines TRBV20-1 with TRBJ2-1, with TRBD2 matching 11 bases. Germline V gives CDR1 DFQATT, CDR2 SNEGSKA (reference sequence). The CDR3 is 15 amino acids. With V trimmed by 1 base and J by 8 bases, 7 bases remained unmatched. The CDR3, as DNA: TGCAGTGCTAGAGTCGTTCTAGCGGGAGGCCATGAGCAGTTCTTC. Its protein product is CSARVVLAGGHEQFF.

This clonotype was seen at least ten times. The V and J genes are TRBV11-3 and TRBJ2-1, with TRBD1 matching 10 bases. Losses at the gene ends were 3 bases for V and 2 bases for J; bases not matched to a gene: 1. The CDR3 length is 15 residues. Germline CDR1 is SGHNT and CDR2 is YENEEA. The CDR3 nucleotides read TGTGCCAGCAGCTTTGGGACAGGGGCCTACAATGAGCAGTTCTTC. Its protein product is CASSFGTGAYNEQFF.

This clonotype has at least ten counts. The V and J genes are TRBV7-2 and TRBJ2-5; D gene ambiguous. Germline-derived CDR1 and CDR2 are SGHTA and FQGNSA. This CDR3 has 15 residues. Between the trimmed V and J ends, which lost 2 bases and 4 bases, there was a span of 14 bases. In nucleotides, the CDR3 is TGTGCCAGCAGCTTACAGGTGGGGTCTGGAGAGACCCAGTACTTC. Protein sequence: CASSLQVGSGETQYF.

V gene TRBV30 combines with J gene TRBJ1-5, with 7 positions matching TRBD1. Germline CDR1 reads GTSNPN; CDR2 reads SVGIG (reference sequence). The length of the CDR3 is 14 residues. Germline trimming cut 1 base from V and 4 bases from J; bases unmatched to any gene: 4. As DNA, the CDR3 is TGTGCCTGGAGTGGGGCAGGGGGGAATCAGCCCCAGCATTTT. Amino acid sequence: CAWSGAGGNQPQHF.

This clonotype was recorded at least ten times. The rearrangement links TRBV7-3 to TRBJ2-5; 14 positions match TRBD2. J lost 6 bases, V lost 3 bases, and 12 bases had no gene match. This CDR3 is 18 amino acids long. From germline, CDR1 is SGHTA and CDR2 FQGTGA. DNA of the CDR3: TGTGCCAGCAGCTTTTTGCCGGGACTAGCGGGAGCTTGGAAGACCCAGTACTTC. Protein sequence: CASSFLPGLAGAWKTQYF.

Many counts were recorded for this clonotype. V gene TRBV20-1 combines with J gene TRBJ2-1, with TRBD2 matching over 13 bases. Germline trimming cut 6 bases from V and 6 bases from J; bases unmatched to any gene: 8. This CDR3 has 15 residues. Per the germline V gene, CDR1 is DFQATT and CDR2 is SNEGSKA (reference sequence). CDR3 nucleotides: TGCAGTGCGGGGAGGAGACTAGCGGGGGGCAATGAGCAGTTCTTC. This sequence encodes CSAGRRLAGGNEQFF.

The chain joins TRBV5-4 to TRBJ2-7; D tentatively fits TRBD1 or TRBD2 (5 bases each). This CDR3 has 15 residues. V was pared by 2 bases and J by 1 base, with 13 bases between. The germline CDR1 and CDR2 sequences are SGHNT and YYREEE (reference sequence). The CDR3 region has the DNA TGTGCCAGCAGCTTCAAGGAGAGGGGTTCCTACGAGCAGTACTTC. As protein: CASSFKERGSYEQYF.

This clonotype turned up a few times. The chain has TRBV28 and TRBJ2-3, with D unresolved. The germline gives CDR1 MDHEN, CDR2 SYDVKM. This CDR3 is 14 amino acids long. Trimming shortened V by 3 bases and J by 2 bases, and 9 bases separated the two germline ends. CDR3 protein: CASSFGQTTDTQYF. The CDR3 region has the DNA TGTGCCAGCAGTTTCGGTCAGACCACAGATACGCAGTATTTT. The entire variable domain, with the rest obtained from reference TRBV28 and TRBJ2-3, is as follows: DVKVTQSSRYLVKRTGEKVFLECVQDMDHENMFWYRQDPGLGLRLIYFSYDVKMKEKGDIPEGYSVSREKKERFSLILESASTNQTSMYLCASSFGQTTDTQYFGPGTRLTVL.

There are many counts of this clonotype. The chain is built from TRBV2 and TRBJ1-2, with D maybe TRBD1 (5 bases). The CDR3 is made up of 15 amino acids. Germline V lookup: CDR1 SNHLY, CDR2 FYNNEI. Trimming pared 7 bases from V and 2 bases from J, leaving 17 bases between. In DNA, the CDR3 is TGTGCCAGCAACCCCCCCCAGGGCAGAAACTATGGCTACACCTTC. Protein sequence: CASNPPQGRNYGYTF.

This clonotype appeared many times. The chain employs TRBV2 and TRBJ1-2, with D unclear. The CDR3 length is 15 residues. Germline V gives CDR1 SNHLY, CDR2 FYNNEI. Trimming took off 1 base at V and 8 bases at J, with 17 bases between the two ends. CDR3 amino acids: CASSEESLRTLGYTF. CDR3 coding DNA: TGTGCCAGCAGTGAAGAGAGTCTGCGGACTTTGGGCTACACCTTC.

V gene TRBV12-3 or TRBV12-4 combines with J gene TRBJ1-3; D gene ambiguous. The germline V and J ends were trimmed by 3 bases and 11 bases, with 8 bases remaining between them. This CDR3 comprises 11 residues. This chain's CDR3 is CASSLSGAIYF. In DNA form, the CDR3 reads TGTGCCAGCAGTTTGTCCGGGGCCATATATTTT.

Ten or more counts support this clonotype. The chain links TRBV12-3 or TRBV12-4 to TRBJ1-1; D might be TRBD1 (6 bases). V was clipped by 0 bases and J by 4 bases, with 6 bases between them. This CDR3 is built from 13 residues. CDR3 in DNA: TGTGCCAGCAGTTTAGCGGGGGCCACTGAAGCTTTCTTT. Encoded protein: CASSLAGATEAFF.

This clonotype was seen at least ten times. The chain recombines TRBV28 with TRBJ1-2; D not resolved. Germline V gene data show CDR1 as MDHEN and CDR2 as SYDVKM. V lost 2 bases to trimming and J lost 8 bases, with 12 bases between them. This CDR3 spans 13 amino acids. CDR3 region: CASSLGWTGGYTF. The CDR3 DNA sequence: TGTGCCAGCAGTTTAGGGTGGACGGGAGGCTACACCTTC.